This TCR beta chain was recovered during a study of OX40 agonist ivuxolimab in advanced cancers. V was pared by 4 bases and J by 7 bases, with 17 bases between. The length of the CDR3 is 14 residues. Germline V gene sequence: CDR1 MNHEY, CDR2 SVGAGI. Method: immunoSEQ multiplex PCR; TCRdb's copy keeps in-frame clones and lacks some. The sample includes tens of thousands of clones, more than 75% of them seen just once. The sample in question was CD4+ or CD8+ T cells sorted from blood, obtained in a trial of the OX40 agonist ivuxolimab. The sequence derives from an adult with an advanced solid tumor such as melanoma, head and neck, liver or kidney cancer. The chain links TRBV6-5 to TRBJ2-7; D unclear. The CDR3 here is CASSSQTDSREQYF. In nucleotides, the CDR3 is TGTGCCAGCAGTTCTCAGACTGATTCGAGGGAGCAGTACTTC.